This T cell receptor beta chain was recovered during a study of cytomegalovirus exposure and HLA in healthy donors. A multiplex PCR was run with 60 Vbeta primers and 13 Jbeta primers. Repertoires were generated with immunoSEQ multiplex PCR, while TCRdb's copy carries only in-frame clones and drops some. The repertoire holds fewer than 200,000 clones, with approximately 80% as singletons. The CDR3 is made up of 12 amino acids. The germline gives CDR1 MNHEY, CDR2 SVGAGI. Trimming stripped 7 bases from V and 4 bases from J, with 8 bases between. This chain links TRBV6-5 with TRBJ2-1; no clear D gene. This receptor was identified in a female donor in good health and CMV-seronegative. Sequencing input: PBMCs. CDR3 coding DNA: TGTGCCAGCACCTGGCCTTACAATGAGCAGTTCTTC. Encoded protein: CASTWPYNEQFF.